The 28 T cell receptor beta chains presented below share a single source sample, sequenced in a study of blood T cell repertoires in COVID-19. Produced via immunoSEQ multiplex PCR; TCRdb's table is partial and in-frame only. Of around 170,000 clones in the sample, around four fifths are singletons; the top ten hold 10% to 15%. The sample taken for sequencing was peripheral blood. The origin of the receptors is a man between 65 and 80 years old who had recovered from COVID-19.

This chain connects TRBV6-6 to TRBJ2-3, with D perhaps matching TRBD2 (5 bases). There are 15 residues in the CDR3. The V gene lost 6 bases and the J gene lost 6 bases, with 19 bases spanning the gap. Germline V gives CDR1 MNHNY, CDR2 SVGAGI (reference sequence). DNA for the CDR3: TGTGCCAGCAGACCGGCGGGTACGTCGGGCGATACGCAGTATTTT. The encoded protein is CASRPAGTSGDTQYF.

The table lists this clone with a count of one. V gene TRBV20-1 combines with J gene TRBJ2-3; TRBD2 matches at 7 bases. V shed 3 bases, J shed 2 bases, and the junction held 8 bases outside the gene matches. CDR3 length: 15 residues. Looked up from germline, CDR1 is DFQATT and CDR2 is SNEGSKA (reference sequence). CDR3 protein: CSASKLADPTDTQYF. In DNA, the CDR3 is TGCAGTGCTAGTAAGCTAGCGGACCCCACAGATACGCAGTATTTT.

The V and J genes are TRBV7-9 and TRBJ1-6, with TRBD1 identical over 10 bases. Per germline, CDR1 SEHNR and CDR2 FQNEAQ (reference sequence). J gave up 9 bases and V 5 bases, and 10 bases lay outside the gene matches. The CDR3 is 16 amino acids. This chain's CDR3 is CASSPGQGTIVSPLHF. The CDR3 DNA is TGTGCCAGCAGCCCGGGACAGGGGACTATAGTTTCACCCCTCCACTTT.

The chain uses TRBV6-2 or TRBV6-3 and TRBJ2-7; no firm D call. CDR1 and CDR2 from the germline V gene are MNHEY and SVGEGT. This CDR3 is 14 amino acids long. V gave up 2 bases and J gave up 2 bases, with 10 bases separating them. CDR3 protein: CASSYKLRAYEQYF. The CDR3 DNA is TGTGCCAGCAGTTACAAACTCCGGGCCTACGAGCAGTACTTC.

This clone has just a few counts. The V gene is TRBV19, the J gene TRBJ2-7; 10 bases line up with TRBD1. V lost 3 bases, J lost 2 bases, and 4 bases stayed unmatched. The CDR3 has 15 amino acids. Germline V gives CDR1 LNHDA, CDR2 SQIVND (reference sequence). The CDR3 DNA reads TGTGCCAGTAGTATTTTGACAGGGGGCACCTACGAGCAGTACTTC. Amino acid sequence: CASSILTGGTYEQYF.

The rearrangement uses TRBV11-2 and TRBJ2-7, with TRBD1 identical over 8 bases. With V trimmed by 5 bases and J by 2 bases, 2 bases remained unmatched. Per the germline V gene, CDR1 is SGHAT and CDR2 is FQNNGV. The CDR3 totals 13 residues. CDR3 in amino acids: CASSKQGAYEQYF. DNA of the CDR3: TGTGCCAGCAGCAAACAGGGGGCCTACGAGCAGTACTTC.

The chain is built from TRBV3-1 (or the pseudogene TRBV3-2) and TRBJ1-6; D is unresolved. V lost 4 bases, J lost 8 bases, and 9 bases lay in between. From germline, CDR1 is LGHDT and CDR2 YNNKEL (reference sequence). The CDR3 is made up of 13 amino acids. CDR3 in DNA: TGTGCCAGCAGCCGGGAGGAGTATTCACCCCTCCACTTT. Its protein is CASSREEYSPLHF.

V and J are TRBV24-1 and TRBJ2-3; 10 nucleotides agree with TRBD2. Germline V gene sequence: CDR1 KGHDR, CDR2 SFDVKD. Trimming removed 3 bases from V and 5 bases from J; junction bases left unmatched: 13. The CDR3 has 18 residues. The CDR3 region has the DNA TGTGCCACCAGTGATACGGGAGCTAGCGGGAGTGTGGGAGATACGCAGTATTTT. It specifies CATSDTGASGSVGDTQYF.

The chain couples TRBV27 to TRBJ2-3; D gene ambiguous. The CDR3 length is 13 residues. Germline CDR1 and CDR2: MNHEY and SMNVEV (reference sequence). V shed 8 bases and J shed 0 bases, with 9 bases lying between them. The CDR3 region has the DNA TGTGCCAGCGGTGACTGGAGCACAGATACGCAGTATTTT. Its protein product is CASGDWSTDTQYF.

This clone was recorded only once. The J gene is TRBJ2-4, the V gene TRBV9; weak D call: TRBD1 (5 bases). Germline V gene data show CDR1 as SGDLS and CDR2 as YYNGEE. V shed 2 bases and J shed 7 bases, with 19 bases lying between them. This CDR3 has 16 residues. CDR3 bases: TGTGCCAGCAGCGTCGGCGGTAGGCAGGGTGACAACATTCAGTACTTC. Translated, it gives CASSVGGRQGDNIQYF.

The chain recombines TRBV18 with TRBJ2-7, with TRBD1 as a possible D gene (5 bases). Between the trimmed V and J ends, which lost 3 bases and 5 bases, there was a span of 14 bases. This CDR3 is 14 amino acids long. Germline assignment: CDR1 KGHSH and CDR2 LQKENI. The CDR3 bases are TGTGCCAGCTCACCTCGTGACAGTGCGGACGAGCAGTACTTC. Encoded protein: CASSPRDSADEQYF.

This clone was counted a single time. The chain joins TRBV3-1 (or the pseudogene TRBV3-2) to TRBJ2-2; 7 positions agree with TRBD2. The CDR3 is made up of 13 amino acids. CDR1 is LGHDT and CDR2 is YNNKEL in the germline V gene (reference sequence). Trimming took 8 bases from V and 4 from J; bases not matched to a gene: 4. The CDR3 spells CASAGDGTGELFF. Here the CDR3 DNA reads TGTGCCAGCGCGGGGGATGGCACCGGGGAGCTGTTTTTT.

The chain is built from TRBV4-1 and TRBJ2-5; D is possibly TRBD1 (6 bases). CDR1 MGHRA and CDR2 YSYEKL come from the germline V gene. This CDR3 comprises 14 residues. V was clipped by 5 bases and J by 4 bases, with 14 bases between them. The CDR3 protein is CASSTTGMGETQYF. The CDR3 DNA reads TGCGCCAGCAGCACAACAGGGATGGGAGAGACCCAGTACTTC.

CDR3 sequence: CATSRGLAGSTDTQYF. The DNA of the CDR3 is TGTGCCACCAGCAGAGGACTAGCGGGAAGCACAGATACGCAGTATTTT. The V call is TRBV15, the J call TRBJ2-3; 11 bases line up with TRBD2. This CDR3 has 16 amino acids. Germline V gene data show CDR1 as LNHNV and CDR2 as YYDKDF (reference sequence). After removal of 1 base from V and 0 bases from J, the junction contained 0 bases not matched to a gene. The entire variable domain, with the rest obtained from reference TRBV15 and TRBJ2-3, is as follows: DAMVIQNPRYQVTQFGKPVTLSCSQTLNHNVMYWYQQKSSQAPKLLFHYYDKDFNNEADTPDNFQSRRPNTSFCFLDIRSPGLGDTAMYLCATSRGLAGSTDTQYFGPGTRLTVL.

The chain recombines TRBV19 with TRBJ2-3; D perhaps matches TRBD2 (6 bases). V lost 5 bases and J 2 bases, leaving 11 bases between the germline ends. Germline CDR1 and CDR2: LNHDA and SQIVND (reference sequence). This CDR3 has 14 amino acids. The CDR3 sequence is CASSDSGDTDTQYF. CDR3 coding DNA: TGTGCCAGTAGTGACTCGGGGGACACAGATACGCAGTATTTT.

The gene calls are TRBV27 and TRBJ2-7, with D possibly being TRBD2 (6 bases). Germline V gene lookup returns CDR1 MNHEY and CDR2 SMNVEV (reference sequence). Trimming took off 6 bases at V and 2 bases at J, with 17 bases between the two ends. This CDR3 contains 15 residues. CDR3 DNA sequence: TGTGCCAGCAGCAAACTCCTTGGGGGGACCTACGAGCAGTACTTC. Protein product: CASSKLLGGTYEQYF.

This chain joins TRBV6-2 or TRBV6-3 and TRBJ2-5; 7 bases match TRBD1. This CDR3 spans 14 amino acids. Unmatched junction bases numbered 4, after V lost 4 bases and J lost 2 bases. Germline CDR1 reads MNHEY; CDR2 reads SVGEGT. CDR3 coding DNA: TGTGCCAGCAGTTTAGGGACAGCTCAAGAGACCCAGTACTTC. The encoded protein is CASSLGTAQETQYF.

The chain links TRBV25-1 to TRBJ2-1, with D possibly matching TRBD2 (6 bases). Trimming left V 5 bases short and J 7 bases short, with 24 bases between. CDR1 and CDR2 (germline): MGHDK, SYGVNS. This CDR3 region has 17 residues. The CDR3 protein is CASSPRAGTGLRNEQFF. CDR3 nucleotide sequence: TGTGCCAGCAGTCCCCGGGCAGGGACTGGGCTGCGAAATGAGCAGTTCTTC.

CDR3 sequence: CASTPWTKGNEQYF. In nucleotides, the CDR3 is TGTGCCAGCACCCCGTGGACAAAGGGGAACGAGCAGTACTTC. This chain connects TRBV28 to TRBJ2-7, with D maybe TRBD1 (5 bases). The CDR3 spans 14 residues. V shed 7 bases and J shed 5 bases, with 18 bases lying between them. In germline, CDR1 is MDHEN, CDR2 SYDVKM.

The chain's CDR3 is CASTLKGTSSEQYF. The CDR3 nucleotides are TGTGCCAGCACCCTCAAGGGGACTAGTAGCGAGCAGTACTTC. The rearrangement uses TRBV3-1 (or the pseudogene TRBV3-2) and TRBJ2-7; 8 nucleotides agree with TRBD2. The CDR3 is made up of 14 amino acids. With V trimmed by 7 bases and J by 6 bases, 11 bases remained unmatched. Germline CDR1 and CDR2: LGHDT and YNNKEL (reference sequence).

The V gene is TRBV15, the J gene TRBJ2-7; 8 bases fit TRBD1. In germline, CDR1 is LNHNV, CDR2 YYDKDF (reference sequence). This CDR3 has 14 residues. The junction had 10 bases not matched to a gene; V was cut back by 5 bases and J by 7 bases. The DNA for the CDR3 is TGTGCCACCAGCGCAAAAACAGGGGGTAGTGAGCAGTACTTC. Translating it yields CATSAKTGGSEQYF.

This chain joins TRBV5-6 and TRBJ2-1; TRBD2 aligns across 16 bases. J lost 2 bases, V lost 3 bases, and 5 bases had no gene match. Germline V gene lookup returns CDR1 SGHDT and CDR2 YYEEEE. The CDR3 contains 18 residues. The CDR3 here is CASSSSGLAGGPYNEQFF. The CDR3 DNA reads as TGTGCCAGCAGCTCTTCGGGACTAGCGGGAGGGCCCTACAATGAGCAGTTCTTC.

The chain uses TRBV24-1 and TRBJ2-1; D possibly corresponds to TRBD2 (5 bases). Trimming took off 5 bases at V and 5 bases at J, with 12 bases between the two ends. Germline loops: CDR1 KGHDR, CDR2 SFDVKD. The CDR3 runs to 14 residues. DNA of the CDR3: TGTGCCACCAGTGGTGGGAGATCCCACAATGAGCAGTTCTTC. Protein product: CATSGGRSHNEQFF.

The J gene is TRBJ1-2, the V gene TRBV7-9; D uncertain. CDR1 SEHNR and CDR2 FQNEAQ come from the germline V gene (reference sequence). The ends were cut back, 5 bases at V and 2 bases at J, with 15 bases in the middle. The CDR3 is made up of 15 amino acids. Written as DNA, the CDR3 is TGTGCCAGCAGCCAAACGGTCGCAGGAAACTATGGCTACACCTTC. It translates to CASSQTVAGNYGYTF.

This chain joins TRBV9 and TRBJ2-3; D is undetermined. The CDR3 has 16 residues. In germline, CDR1 is SGDLS, CDR2 YYNGEE. V lost 0 bases to trimming and J lost 1 base, with 12 bases between them. The CDR3 DNA sequence: TGTGCCAGCAGCGTAGGAGGATTAGATGGCACAGATACGCAGTATTTT. It specifies CASSVGGLDGTDTQYF.

This sequence joins TRBV18 and TRBJ2-7; 8 nucleotides match TRBD2. Germline V CDR1 and CDR2: KGHSH, LQKENI. The ends lost 3 bases at V and 6 bases at J; junction bases unmatched: 10. There are 15 residues in the CDR3. The CDR3 protein is CASSPTAGDSLEQYF. The CDR3 bases are TGTGCCAGCTCACCGACAGCGGGAGACTCCCTCGAGCAGTACTTC.

This clone has a single count. The chain carries TRBV7-2 and TRBJ2-5; no clear D. V lost 5 bases and J 0 bases, leaving 10 bases between the germline ends. This CDR3 is built from 14 residues. Looked up from germline, CDR1 is SGHTA and CDR2 is FQGNSA. The CDR3 nucleotides are TGTGCCAGCAGCCCGACTGTAGACCAAGAGACCCAGTACTTC. It specifies CASSPTVDQETQYF.

This clone was seen a single time. The chain carries TRBV19 and TRBJ2-1; 8 positions match TRBD2. CDR1 is LNHDA and CDR2 is SQIVND in the germline V gene (reference sequence). After removal of 7 bases from V and 5 bases from J, the junction contained 13 bases not matched to a gene. The CDR3 contains 16 residues. CDR3 coding DNA: TGTGCCAGTACCATAAAAGCGGGAGCGAGTGACAATGAGCAGTTCTTC. Amino acid sequence: CASTIKAGASDNEQFF.